Listed here are 10 T cell receptor beta chains from one sample, sequenced in a study of PD-L1 blockade in urothelial cancer. Generated by immunoSEQ multiplex PCR, the TCRdb table keeps only in-frame clones and is missing some. The sample has about 100,000 clones, about 90% seen once. Sequenced material: PBMCs, taken around atezolizumab (anti-PD-L1) treatment. All receptors derive from a woman over 75 with urothelial cancer.

The genes are TRBV9 and TRBJ2-3; 8 bases match TRBD1. V lost 4 bases, J lost 1 base, and 5 bases stayed unmatched. CDR3 size: 15 residues. Germline V gives CDR1 SGDLS, CDR2 YYNGEE. CDR3 region: CASSPQGARTDTQYF. Here the CDR3 DNA reads TGTGCCAGCAGCCCTCAGGGGGCTCGCACAGATACGCAGTATTTT.

The chain carries TRBV29-1 and TRBJ1-1, with 8 bases aligning to TRBD1. J gave up 7 bases and V 2 bases, and 6 bases lay outside the gene matches. The CDR3 length is 13 residues. Germline V CDR1 and CDR2: SQVTM, ANQGSEA. The DNA of the CDR3 is TGCAGCGTTGAACGGCAGGGGGCCTTTGAAGCTTTCTTT. It codes for CSVERQGAFEAFF.

V usage is TRBV2 and J usage is TRBJ1-4; D is unresolved. V lost 7 bases and J lost 0, with 6 bases in between. Germline loops: CDR1 SNHLY, CDR2 FYNNEI. The CDR3 is 13 residues long. In nucleotides, the CDR3 is TGTGCCAGCAACCCAGCAACTAATGAAAAACTGTTTTTT. Encoded protein: CASNPATNEKLFF.

This rearrangement joins TRBV6-1 to TRBJ2-7; a weak D match, TRBD2 (5 bases). The CDR3 has 13 amino acids. V lost 7 bases and J 2 bases, leaving 12 bases between the germline ends. From germline, CDR1 is MNHNS and CDR2 SASEGT. The CDR3 region has the DNA TGTGCCAGCAACGGGATTCAGACCTACGAGCAGTACTTC. Translated: CASNGIQTYEQYF.

The J gene is TRBJ2-1, the V gene TRBV27, with D perhaps matching TRBD1 (6 bases). Trimming took 3 bases from V and 0 from J, leaving 12 bases between them. This CDR3 has 16 amino acids. Germline V CDR1 and CDR2: MNHEY, SMNVEV (reference sequence). In nucleotides, the CDR3 is TGTGCCAGCAGTTTCGTTGGGGGCAGCTCCTACAATGAGCAGTTCTTC. It specifies CASSFVGGSSYNEQFF.

CDR3 amino acids: CASSLTSGPTDTQYF. The CDR3 DNA reads TGTGCCAGCAGTTTGACTAGCGGACCCACAGATACGCAGTATTTT. The V and J genes are TRBV27 and TRBJ2-3, with 9 bases fitting TRBD2. V gave up 3 bases and J gave up 2 bases; unmatched junction bases: 3. The CDR3 length is 15 residues. The germline CDR1 and CDR2 sequences are MNHEY and SMNVEV (reference sequence).

This sequence joins TRBV6-1 and TRBJ1-2; D perhaps matches TRBD1 (5 bases). The ends were cut back, 6 bases at V and 5 bases at J, with 19 bases in the middle. The CDR3 is made up of 15 amino acids. CDR1 and CDR2 from the germline V gene are MNHNS and SASEGT. DNA of the CDR3: TGTGCCAGCAGGTACGGAGACAGTTCCGGGTATGGCTACACCTTC. Its protein product is CASRYGDSSGYGYTF.

The chain links TRBV9 to TRBJ2-2; TRBD2 matches at 11 bases. V was clipped by 0 bases and J by 3 bases; unmatched bases: 10. The CDR3 extends over 19 amino acids. In germline, CDR1 is SGDLS, CDR2 YYNGEE. CDR3 amino acids: CASSVGGSGRAGDTGELFF. CDR3 coding DNA: TGTGCCAGCAGCGTAGGGGGTAGCGGGAGGGCCGGGGACACCGGGGAGCTGTTTTTT.

The rearrangement uses TRBV19 and TRBJ1-3, with TRBD1 matching over 7 bases. This CDR3 is 17 amino acids long. Germline CDR1 is LNHDA and CDR2 is SQIVND (reference sequence). Trimming cost V 2 bases and J 0 bases; bases outside gene matches: 7. The CDR3 loop is CASSISGTVISGNTIYF. The CDR3 DNA reads as TGTGCCAGTAGTATATCGGGGACAGTCATCTCTGGAAACACCATATATTTT. The whole variable domain, remainder taken from reference TRBV19 and TRBJ1-3, is DGGITQSPKYLFRKEGQNVTLSCEQNLNHDAMYWYRQDPGQGLRLIYYSQIVNDFQKGDIAEGYSVSREKKESFPLTVTSAQKNPTAFYLCASSISGTVISGNTIYFGEGSWLTVV.

This chain connects TRBV18 to TRBJ2-3; weak D call: TRBD1 (5 bases). V was clipped by 6 bases and J by 2 bases, with 15 bases between them. The germline V gene encodes CDR1 KGHSH and CDR2 LQKENI. The CDR3 is 15 amino acids. CDR3 coding DNA: TGTGCCAGCTCGGGGCAGGCGGATTACACAGATACGCAGTATTTT. Its protein product is CASSGQADYTDTQYF.